The present TCR beta chain was sequenced within a study of cytomegalovirus exposure and HLA in healthy donors. Study outcomes and limitations: Rare TCR sequences dominated, though some public TCRs recurred in many donors.

In germline, CDR1 is SGHAT, CDR2 FQNNGV. This CDR3 is built from 15 residues. Losses at the gene ends were 7 bases for V and 6 bases for J; bases not matched to a gene: 11. Concerning this clone itself: Its target is not known.

TCRdb's table, derived via immunoSEQ multiplex PCR, lists solely in-frame clones and lacks some. Altogether roughly 75,000 clones are present, nearly 95% being singletons, with the ten largest covering 2% to 2.5%. The source is a woman between 18 and 29 years old in good health and CMV-seronegative. Sequencing used PBMCs. The V call is TRBV11-2, the J call TRBJ2-7, with 11 bases matching TRBD1. CDR3 sequence: CASTLNPGTGGEQYF. The CDR3, as DNA: TGTGCCAGCACCCTGAACCCCGGGACAGGGGGCGAGCAGTACTTC.